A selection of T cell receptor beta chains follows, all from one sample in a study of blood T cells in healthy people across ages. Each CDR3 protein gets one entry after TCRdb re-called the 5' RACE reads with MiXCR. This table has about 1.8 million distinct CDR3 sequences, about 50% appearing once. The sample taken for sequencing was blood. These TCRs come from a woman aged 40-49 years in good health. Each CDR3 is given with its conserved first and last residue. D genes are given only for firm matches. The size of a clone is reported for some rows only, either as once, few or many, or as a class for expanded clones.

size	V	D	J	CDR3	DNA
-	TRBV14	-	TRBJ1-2	CASSPLTGTPTDYTF	TGTGCCAGCAGCCCTCTTACCGGGACGCCGACCGACTACACCTTC
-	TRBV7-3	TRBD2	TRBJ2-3	CASRSGLAGVTDTQYF	TGTGCCAGCAGGTCAGGACTAGCGGGAGTAACAGATACGCAGTATTTT
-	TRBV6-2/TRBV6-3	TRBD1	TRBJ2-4	CASTASGQGNIQYF	TGTGCCAGCACCGCAAGTGGACAGGGAAACATTCAGTACTTC
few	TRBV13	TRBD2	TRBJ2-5	CASSQGTTETQYF	TGTGCCAGCAGCCAAGGGACTACGGAGACCCAGTACTTC
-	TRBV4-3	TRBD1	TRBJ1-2	CASSQDTLATGGPYGYTF	TGCGCCAGCAGCCAAGATACTTTGGCGACAGGGGGCCCCTATGGCTACACCTTC
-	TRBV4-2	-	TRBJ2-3	CASSQDRSLDTQYF	TGTGCCAGCAGCCAAGATCGGAGCTTAGATACGCAGTATTTT
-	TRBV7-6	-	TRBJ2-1	CASSLVSSWSYNEQFF	TGTGCCAGCAGCTTAGTTTCTAGCTGGTCCTACAATGAGCAGTTCTTC
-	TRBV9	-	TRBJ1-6	CASSVGSSYNSPLHF	TGTGCCAGCAGCGTGGGAAGCTCCTATAATTCACCCCTCCACTTT
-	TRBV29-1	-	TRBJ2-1	CSVGRRNHNEQFF	TGCAGCGTGGGACGTCGGAACCACAATGAGCAGTTCTTC
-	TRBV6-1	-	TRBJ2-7	CASSDQGISYEQYF	TGTGCCAGCAGTGATCAGGGTATCTCCTACGAGCAGTACTTC
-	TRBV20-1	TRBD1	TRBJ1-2	CSASTSRDRVLNYGYTF	TGCAGTGCCTCCACGAGCCGGGACAGAGTGTTAAACTATGGCTACACCTTC
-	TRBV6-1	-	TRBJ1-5	CASSVTPGRNSNQPQHF	TGTGCCAGCAGTGTCACTCCAGGACGGAATAGCAATCAGCCCCAGCATTTT
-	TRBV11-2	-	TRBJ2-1	CASRFGRDEQFF	TGTGCCAGCAGGTTTGGACGGGATGAGCAGTTCTTC
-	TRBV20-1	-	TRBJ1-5	CSASRGSDSSNQPQHF	TGCAGTGCTAGTAGGGGGTCCGACAGCAGCAATCAGCCCCAGCATTTT
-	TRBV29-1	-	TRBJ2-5	CSGLQETQYF	TGCAGCGGACTCCAAGAGACCCAGTACTTC
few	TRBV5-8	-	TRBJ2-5	CASSLGRGGLHRAQETQYF	TGTGCCAGCAGCTTGGGCCGCGGGGGCCTACACAGGGCTCAAGAGACCCAGTACTTC
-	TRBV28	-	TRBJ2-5	CASSKGDKKTQYF	TGTGCCAGCAGCAAAGGGGACAAAAAGACCCAGTACTTC
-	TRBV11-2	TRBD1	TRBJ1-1	CASSYPSGGSNTEAFF	TGTGCCAGCAGCTACCCCTCAGGGGGAAGTAACACTGAAGCTTTCTTT
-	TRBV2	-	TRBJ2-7	CASSELGISDEQYF	TGTGCCAGCAGTGAACTGGGTATTAGTGACGAGCAGTACTTC
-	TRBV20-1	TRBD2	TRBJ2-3	CSVGTSLTDTQYF	TGCAGTGTAGGGACTAGCTTAACAGATACGCAGTATTTT
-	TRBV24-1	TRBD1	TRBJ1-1	CATKGAQGAGTEAFF	TGTGCCACCAAAGGCGCACAGGGGGCTGGCACTGAAGCTTTCTTT
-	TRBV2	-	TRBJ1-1	CASSEGRLLNTEAFF	TGTGCCAGCAGTGAAGGTCGCTTACTGAACACTGAAGCTTTCTTT
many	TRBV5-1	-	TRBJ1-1	CASSPDRLNTEAFF	TGTGCCAGCAGCCCCGACAGATTGAACACTGAAGCTTTCTTT
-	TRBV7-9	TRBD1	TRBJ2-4	CASSWSGGEQYF	TGTGCCAGCAGCTGGTCAGGGGGTGAGCAGTACTTC
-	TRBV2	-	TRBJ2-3	CASSVGDTSNTDTQYF	TGTGCCAGCAGTGTTGGGGACACATCAAACACAGATACGCAGTATTTT
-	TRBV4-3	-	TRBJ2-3	CASSLIGSDTQYF	TGCGCCAGCAGCCTGATTGGTTCAGATACGCAGTATTTT
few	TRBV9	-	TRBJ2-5	CASSEGGGTETQYF	TGTGCCAGCAGCGAGGGGGGGGGAACCGAGACCCAGTACTTC
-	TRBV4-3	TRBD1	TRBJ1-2	CASSQAKTGYYGYTF	TGCGCCAGCAGCCAAGCTAAGACAGGGTACTATGGCTACACCTTC
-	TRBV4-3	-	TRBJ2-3	CASSQDGVGRADTQYF	TGCGCCAGCAGCCAAGATGGAGTCGGAAGGGCTGATACGCAGTATTTT
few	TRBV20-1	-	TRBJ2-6	CSASLGATGANVLTF	TGCAGTGCTAGTTTAGGGGCGACTGGGGCCAACGTCCTGACTTTC
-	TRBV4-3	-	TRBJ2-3	CASSQDEDEGGLSTDTQYF	TGCGCCAGCAGCCAAGATGAAGACGAAGGAGGCCTGAGCACAGATACGCAGTATTTT
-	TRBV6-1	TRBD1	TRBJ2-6	CASSPLKRQGIVSGANVLTF	TGTGCCAGCAGTCCCCTAAAGCGACAGGGGATTGTGTCTGGGGCCAACGTCCTGACTTTC
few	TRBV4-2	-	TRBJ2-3	CASSPSRWGTDTQYF	TGTGCCAGCAGCCCTAGTAGGTGGGGAACAGATACGCAGTATTTT
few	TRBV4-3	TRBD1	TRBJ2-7	CASSQFLQGNEQYF	TGCGCCAGCAGCCAGTTTTTACAGGGGAACGAGCAGTACTTC